This TCR beta chain was captured by sequencing in a study of blood T cell repertoires in COVID-19. Study in general: Samples taken during acute and convalescent COVID-19 were collected in the United States, Italy and Spain.

Generated by immunoSEQ multiplex PCR, the TCRdb table keeps only in-frame clones and is missing some. The sample holds about 300,000 clones, around 89% seen once. V gave up 5 bases and J gave up 2 bases, with 9 bases separating them. The CDR3 extends over 13 amino acids. Per germline, CDR1 MNHEY and CDR2 SMNVEV (reference sequence). The sequenced sample consisted of peripheral blood. The V gene is TRBV27, the J gene TRBJ1-2, with D possibly being TRBD1 (6 bases). The sequence derives from a man aged 40-55 years with acute or convalescent COVID-19. The CDR3: CASSLRGNYGYTF. Written as DNA, the CDR3 is TGTGCCAGCAGTCTCAGGGGAAACTATGGCTACACCTTC.